The sequence of this TCR beta chain was determined in a study of blood T cell repertoires in COVID-19 (dated by TCRdb to 2018 to 2020). Regarding the study in general: Samples covering the acute and convalescent phases of COVID-19 were provided by collaborators in the United States, Italy and Spain. The samples were drawn from two sources: the first 160 participants of the ongoing ImmuneRACE study, and 1,000 to 1,500 subjects contributed by 6 global collaborators. The dataset comprised deeply sampled blood TCRbeta repertoires from subjects exposed to, actively infected with, or recovered from COVID-19. The prospective study material was composed of cDNA or gDNA derived from T cells, B-cell-depleted T cells, or PBMCs. Where available, HLA class I and class II types were obtained from metadata supplied by the sample provider rather than from assay-based typing. The sample metadata nearly always contained a de-identified subject ID, COVID-19 status, age in years and sex. The repertoires were made available in a free public database intended to serve as a resource for research on the immune response to SARS-CoV-2.

General findings and caveats noted by the study authors: The quantity of clinical and demographic metadata differed by source and by participant and was supplied without curation.

Per the germline V gene, MNHEY is the CDR1 and SVGAGI is the CDR2. After removal of 2 bases from V and 6 bases from J, the junction retains 11 bases not matched to a gene. Its CDR3 holds 16 amino acids, cysteine through phenylalanine. Kept here is only the CDR3 DNA, which spans 48 bases and is read in frame from base 1. TCRbeta CDR3 regions were amplified from genomic DNA by means of the immunoSEQ Assay, a bias-controlled multiplex PCR. The published analysis was carried out like this. The number of nucleated cells in each sample was estimated by amplification of reference gene primers within the assay. To quantify the absolute abundance of each unique TCRbeta CDR3 rearrangement, sequence reads were collapsed and filtered. Productive Simpson clonality was computed per sample as the square root of Simpson's diversity index over productive rearrangements. TCRdb took over this immuneACCESS table, retaining in-frame rearrangements with V and J assigned. Such tables are incomplete; in checked studies, under half of the missing clones stem from an unresolved V gene, and the remainder is unexplained. D and trimming come from the DNA, and the V and J calls and clone size come from that table. The sample profile shows over 100,000 clones; 65% to 90% of them were found once. 7% to 9.5% of the sample is held by the ten biggest clonotypes.

Whole blood was collected in K2EDTA tubes by collaborating institutions according to the institutions' own protocols. For TCRbeta analysis, collaborators shipped samples in one of three forms: frozen whole blood, isolated PBMCs, or DNA extracted from either of those sample types. Points on this clone: This receptor's antigen is unknown. Base qualities are not at hand, and no much larger clone is one base apart.

Material: peripheral blood. The clonotype was recovered from an elderly woman with active or convalescent COVID-19. The V and J genes are TRBV6-5 and TRBJ1-2; TRBD1 agrees with 8 junctional bases. CDR3 sequence: CASSYAVASGGHGYTF. The nucleotide sequence is given as TGTGCCAGCAGTTACGCGGTGGCTTCAGGGGGCCATGGCTACACCTTC.